Presented here are 2 T cell receptor beta chains from one specimen sequenced in a study of blood T cells in healthy people across ages. For the second PCR, which ran for roughly 6 to 11 cycles, a sample-barcoded 5' primer and a J-beta primer mix were used. TCRdb re-analysed the 5' RACE reads in MiXCR, keeping a single row per CDR3 protein. The sample holds about 1,400,000 distinct CDR3 sequences, around 39% seen once. Sequenced: blood. The receptors were sampled from a woman between 18 and 30 years old in good health.

The rearrangement uses TRBV7-2 and TRBJ2-3, with D hard to call. This CDR3 has 12 residues. V was pared by 7 bases and J by 4 bases, with 9 bases between. Germline CDR1 SGHTA, CDR2 FQGNSA. The CDR3 region is CASTAVPDTQYF. DNA for the CDR3: TGTGCCAGCACCGCAGTCCCAGATACGCAGTATTTT.

V usage is TRBV20-1 and J usage is TRBJ2-3; D unresolved. This CDR3 is 12 amino acids long. CDR1 DFQATT and CDR2 SNEGSKA come from the germline V gene (reference sequence). With 5 bases removed from V and 4 bases from J, the gap between germline ends came to 10 bases. DNA for the CDR3: TGCAGTGCTCTCCGATTGGCAGATACGCAGTATTTT. Translating gives CSALRLADTQYF.